The rows below give T cell receptor beta chains drawn from one sample of a study of cytomegalovirus exposure and HLA in healthy donors. Using immunoSEQ multiplex PCR, the repertoire was profiled, and TCRdb retains in-frame clones only, with some absent. The data hold 200,000 to 300,000 clones, with about four fifths observed a single time. What was sequenced was PBMCs. The receptors stem from a woman in her thirties or forties in good health and CMV-seropositive. Both conserved end residues are part of each CDR3. The D gene is left open where the match is weak. A row's size may be missing; if present it is once, few, many or a size class.

V gene: TRBV5-6; J gene: TRBJ1-2; D gene: NA; clone size: NA; CDR3 protein: CASSLVGADYGYTF; CDR3 DNA: TGTGCCAGCAGCTTGGTAGGGGCCGACTATGGCTACACCTTC
V gene: TRBV27; J gene: TRBJ2-7; D gene: TRBD2; clone size: NA; CDR3 protein: CASSPSGSSYEQYF; CDR3 DNA: TGTGCCAGCAGCCCTAGCGGGAGTTCCTACGAGCAGTACTTC
V gene: TRBV5-4; J gene: TRBJ1-6; D gene: TRBD1; clone size: NA; CDR3 protein: CASRMDRGNSPLHF; CDR3 DNA: TGTGCCAGCAGAATGGACAGGGGTAATTCACCCCTCCACTTT
V gene: TRBV21-1; J gene: TRBJ2-5; D gene: NA; clone size: NA; CDR3 protein: CASSPGQGASFGYF; CDR3 DNA: TGTGCCAGCAGTCCGGGACAGGGGGCGTCCTTCGGCTACTTC
V gene: TRBV7-6; J gene: TRBJ2-1; D gene: TRBD2; clone size: once; CDR3 protein: CASSTSTGQRGNEQFF; CDR3 DNA: TGTGCCAGCAGCACCTCCACCGGACAGCGGGGGAATGAGCAGTTCTTC
V gene: TRBV10-3; J gene: TRBJ1-1; D gene: NA; clone size: NA; CDR3 protein: CAMGQGQNTEAFF; CDR3 DNA: TGTGCCATGGGTCAGGGGCAGAACACTGAAGCTTTCTTT
V gene: TRBV7-3; J gene: TRBJ1-6; D gene: NA; clone size: NA; CDR3 protein: CASSLVAANSPLHF; CDR3 DNA: TGTGCCAGCAGCTTAGTTGCGGCAAATTCACCCCTCCACTTT
V gene: TRBV7-2; J gene: TRBJ2-1; D gene: TRBD2; clone size: NA; CDR3 protein: CASRSRLAGKYEQFF; CDR3 DNA: TGTGCCAGCAGATCAAGACTAGCGGGAAAGTATGAGCAGTTCTTC
V gene: TRBV5-1; J gene: TRBJ2-3; D gene: NA; clone size: NA; CDR3 protein: CASSLRGRALDTQYF; CDR3 DNA: TGCGCCAGCAGCTTGAGGGGCAGGGCGCTAGATACGCAGTATTTT
V gene: TRBV13; J gene: TRBJ2-7; D gene: NA; clone size: NA; CDR3 protein: CASSFAGRYEQYF; CDR3 DNA: TGTGCCAGCAGCTTCGCAGGGAGGTACGAGCAGTACTTC
V gene: TRBV2; J gene: TRBJ2-1; D gene: TRBD2; clone size: NA; CDR3 protein: CASSETSGRIYNEQFF; CDR3 DNA: TGTGCCAGCAGTGAAACTAGCGGGAGGATCTACAATGAGCAGTTCTTC
V gene: TRBV19; J gene: TRBJ1-2; D gene: NA; clone size: NA; CDR3 protein: CASTLGGGGQSGYTF; CDR3 DNA: TGTGCCAGTACCCTGGGAGGTGGTGGTCAGTCTGGCTACACCTTC
V gene: TRBV9; J gene: TRBJ2-7; D gene: TRBD2; clone size: NA; CDR3 protein: CASSGAGTSGPLGYEQYF; CDR3 DNA: TGTGCCAGCAGCGGTGCCGGGACTAGCGGGCCCCTGGGGTACGAGCAGTACTTC
V gene: TRBV6-6; J gene: TRBJ2-6; D gene: NA; clone size: NA; CDR3 protein: CASSYSRGGGANVLTF; CDR3 DNA: TGTGCCAGCAGTTACTCTAGGGGCGGTGGGGCCAACGTCCTGACTTTC
V gene: TRBV5-4; J gene: TRBJ2-3; D gene: TRBD1; clone size: NA; CDR3 protein: CASSTDREADTQYF; CDR3 DNA: TGTGCCAGCAGCACGGACAGGGAGGCAGATACGCAGTATTTT
V gene: TRBV25-1; J gene: TRBJ2-7; D gene: TRBD2; clone size: once; CDR3 protein: CASSSAGGGNEQYF; CDR3 DNA: TGTGCCAGCTCTTCAGCGGGAGGAGGCAACGAGCAGTACTTC
V gene: TRBV11-3; J gene: TRBJ2-1; D gene: TRBD1; clone size: NA; CDR3 protein: CASSLIEGTGVYNEQFF; CDR3 DNA: TGTGCCAGCAGCTTAATCGAGGGGACAGGAGTGTACAATGAGCAGTTCTTC
V gene: TRBV7-9; J gene: TRBJ1-5; D gene: NA; clone size: NA; CDR3 protein: CASSQGSGREPQHF; CDR3 DNA: TGTGCCAGCAGCCAAGGATCAGGGCGGGAACCCCAGCATTTT
V gene: TRBV7-2; J gene: TRBJ2-7; D gene: NA; clone size: NA; CDR3 protein: CASSTQAPLGEGGTYEQYF; CDR3 DNA: TGTGCCAGCAGCACTCAGGCCCCCCTGGGAGAGGGCGGGACCTACGAGCAGTACTTC
V gene: TRBV9; J gene: TRBJ2-7; D gene: TRBD2; clone size: NA; CDR3 protein: CASSVGLATYEQYF; CDR3 DNA: TGTGCCAGCAGCGTGGGACTAGCGACCTACGAGCAGTACTTC
V gene: TRBV12-2; J gene: TRBJ1-3; D gene: NA; clone size: NA; CDR3 protein: CASRPGWRGSWGNTIYF; CDR3 DNA: TGTGCAAGTCGCCCCGGTTGGCGGGGATCGTGGGGAAACACCATATATTTT
V gene: TRBV11-2; J gene: TRBJ1-2; D gene: TRBD1; clone size: NA; CDR3 protein: CASSSSQGTGTNGYTF; CDR3 DNA: TGTGCCAGCAGCTCATCCCAGGGGACAGGGACGAATGGCTACACCTTC
V gene: TRBV7-8; J gene: TRBJ1-5; D gene: NA; clone size: NA; CDR3 protein: CASSLNSKQPQHF; CDR3 DNA: TGTGCCAGCAGCTTAAATTCTAAGCAGCCCCAGCATTTT
V gene: TRBV7-9; J gene: TRBJ2-1; D gene: NA; clone size: NA; CDR3 protein: CASSLGATAQFF; CDR3 DNA: TGTGCCAGCAGCTTAGGGGCGACCGCGCAGTTCTTC
V gene: TRBV30; J gene: TRBJ1-5; D gene: NA; clone size: NA; CDR3 protein: CAWSGDTGNNQPQHF; CDR3 DNA: TGTGCCTGGAGTGGGGACACAGGGAACAATCAGCCCCAGCATTTT
V gene: TRBV9; J gene: TRBJ2-1; D gene: TRBD2; clone size: NA; CDR3 protein: CASSSREGLNEQFF; CDR3 DNA: TGTGCCAGCAGCTCGCGGGAGGGCCTGAATGAGCAGTTCTTC
V gene: TRBV11-3; J gene: TRBJ2-3; D gene: TRBD2; clone size: NA; CDR3 protein: CASSPGLAADTQYF; CDR3 DNA: TGTGCCAGCAGCCCGGGACTAGCGGCAGATACGCAGTATTTT
V gene: TRBV7-2; J gene: TRBJ1-2; D gene: TRBD1; clone size: NA; CDR3 protein: CASSLVPGQGINYGYTF; CDR3 DNA: TGTGCCAGCAGCTTAGTCCCGGGACAGGGGATAAATTATGGCTACACCTTC
V gene: TRBV7-3; J gene: TRBJ2-1; D gene: NA; clone size: NA; CDR3 protein: CASRRDNSYNEQFF; CDR3 DNA: TGTGCCAGCAGAAGGGACAACTCCTACAATGAGCAGTTCTTC
V gene: TRBV28; J gene: TRBJ2-5; D gene: NA; clone size: NA; CDR3 protein: CASSLMTWQETQYF; CDR3 DNA: TGTGCCAGCAGTCTTATGACTTGGCAAGAGACCCAGTACTTC
V gene: TRBV9; J gene: TRBJ2-5; D gene: TRBD2; clone size: NA; CDR3 protein: CASSVSSGRTQETQYF; CDR3 DNA: TGTGCCAGCAGCGTCTCTAGCGGGAGGACCCAAGAGACCCAGTACTTC
V gene: TRBV19; J gene: TRBJ2-7; D gene: TRBD2; clone size: few; CDR3 protein: CASSMCTAGTAYEQYF; CDR3 DNA: TGTGCCAGTAGTATGTGCACAGCGGGGACGGCCTACGAGCAGTACTTC
V gene: TRBV6-6; J gene: TRBJ1-2; D gene: TRBD1; clone size: NA; CDR3 protein: CASSYGGQISRGYTF; CDR3 DNA: TGTGCCAGCAGTTACGGGGGACAGATTTCTCGTGGCTACACCTTC
V gene: TRBV7-9; J gene: TRBJ2-3; D gene: TRBD1; clone size: once; CDR3 protein: CASSLGTGLTDTQYF; CDR3 DNA: TGTGCCAGCAGCTTGGGGACAGGGCTCACAGATACGCAGTATTTT
V gene: TRBV28; J gene: TRBJ1-1; D gene: NA; clone size: NA; CDR3 protein: CASSFYEESPEAFF; CDR3 DNA: TGTGCCAGCAGTTTTTACGAGGAATCCCCTGAGGCTTTCTTT
V gene: TRBV7-9; J gene: TRBJ1-2; D gene: TRBD1; clone size: NA; CDR3 protein: CASSLRDRGYGYTF; CDR3 DNA: TGTGCCAGCAGCCTACGGGACAGGGGTTATGGCTACACCTTC
V gene: TRBV18; J gene: TRBJ2-2; D gene: NA; clone size: NA; CDR3 protein: CASSRTPNTGELFF; CDR3 DNA: TGTGCCAGCTCGAGGACACCGAACACCGGGGAGCTGTTTTTT
V gene: TRBV5-6; J gene: TRBJ2-5; D gene: NA; clone size: NA; CDR3 protein: CASSLLTSGTGGETQYF; CDR3 DNA: TGTGCCAGCAGCTTGCTGACTAGCGGCACAGGGGGAGAGACCCAGTACTTC
V gene: TRBV30; J gene: TRBJ1-1; D gene: TRBD1; clone size: NA; CDR3 protein: CAWRGGIEAFF; CDR3 DNA: TGTGCCTGGAGAGGGGGCATCGAAGCTTTCTTT
V gene: TRBV2; J gene: TRBJ2-7; D gene: NA; clone size: NA; CDR3 protein: CASSATGVTYEQYF; CDR3 DNA: TGTGCCAGCAGTGCGACAGGTGTGACCTACGAGCAGTACTTC
V gene: TRBV2; J gene: TRBJ2-7; D gene: TRBD2; clone size: NA; CDR3 protein: CANSAGGPYEQYF; CDR3 DNA: TGTGCCAACTCAGCGGGAGGGCCCTACGAGCAGTACTTC
V gene: TRBV15; J gene: TRBJ2-1; D gene: TRBD2; clone size: NA; CDR3 protein: CATQSSGRGPENEQFF; CDR3 DNA: TGTGCCACGCAGTCTAGCGGGAGGGGGCCGGAGAATGAGCAGTTCTTC
V gene: TRBV5-1; J gene: TRBJ2-3; D gene: TRBD2; clone size: NA; CDR3 protein: CASSSGLAGGEDTQYF; CDR3 DNA: TGCGCCAGCAGCTCGGGGCTAGCGGGAGGAGAAGATACGCAGTATTTT
V gene: TRBV28; J gene: TRBJ1-3; D gene: TRBD1; clone size: NA; CDR3 protein: CASSPPSGTGTGNTIYF; CDR3 DNA: TGTGCCAGCAGCCCTCCCTCCGGGACAGGGACGGGAAACACCATATATTTT
V gene: TRBV30; J gene: TRBJ2-2; D gene: NA; clone size: NA; CDR3 protein: CAWSDARLNTGELFF; CDR3 DNA: TGTGCCTGGAGTGATGCGCGACTGAACACCGGGGAGCTGTTTTTT
V gene: TRBV29-1; J gene: TRBJ2-5; D gene: TRBD1; clone size: NA; CDR3 protein: CSAGEGQREYF; CDR3 DNA: TGCAGCGCCGGCGAGGGACAGAGGGAGTACTTC
V gene: TRBV7-9; J gene: TRBJ2-3; D gene: NA; clone size: NA; CDR3 protein: CASSLLSGLQGGDTQYF; CDR3 DNA: TGTGCCAGCAGCTTATTGTCCGGGTTACAAGGGGGAGATACGCAGTATTTT
V gene: TRBV5-1; J gene: TRBJ2-7; D gene: NA; clone size: NA; CDR3 protein: CASSLIRESYEQYF; CDR3 DNA: TGCGCCAGCAGCTTGATTCGGGAGTCGTACGAGCAGTACTTC
V gene: TRBV19; J gene: TRBJ1-2; D gene: TRBD1; clone size: NA; CDR3 protein: CATRDSQGQSYGYTF; CDR3 DNA: TGTGCCACCAGGGACAGCCAAGGGCAGAGCTATGGCTACACCTTC
V gene: TRBV9; J gene: TRBJ2-1; D gene: TRBD2; clone size: NA; CDR3 protein: CASSPPRGLAGGNEQFF; CDR3 DNA: TGTGCCAGCAGCCCCCCCCGGGGGCTAGCGGGAGGGAATGAGCAGTTCTTC
V gene: TRBV29-1; J gene: TRBJ2-3; D gene: NA; clone size: NA; CDR3 protein: CSARLLRPSTDTQYF; CDR3 DNA: TGCAGCGCCCGACTTTTAAGGCCCTCCACAGATACGCAGTATTTT
V gene: TRBV21-1; J gene: TRBJ2-2; D gene: NA; clone size: NA; CDR3 protein: CASSKVPSNTGTSASLRGELFF; CDR3 DNA: TGTGCCAGCAGCAAAGTCCCGTCAAACACCGGGACTAGTGCATCACTCCGTGGGGAGCTGTTTTTT
V gene: TRBV18; J gene: TRBJ2-7; D gene: NA; clone size: NA; CDR3 protein: CASSPPLRGSYYEQYF; CDR3 DNA: TGTGCCAGCTCACCACCCTTGAGGGGGAGCTACTACGAGCAGTACTTC
V gene: TRBV7-8; J gene: TRBJ1-5; D gene: TRBD1; clone size: NA; CDR3 protein: CASSLKQGAGNQPQHF; CDR3 DNA: TGTGCCAGCAGCTTAAAGCAGGGGGCAGGCAATCAGCCCCAGCATTTT
V gene: TRBV10-3; J gene: TRBJ2-7; D gene: TRBD2; clone size: once; CDR3 protein: CAISESGTSGRSASYEQYF; CDR3 DNA: TGTGCCATCAGTGAGTCAGGGACTAGCGGGAGGTCGGCGTCCTACGAGCAGTACTTC
V gene: TRBV7-9; J gene: TRBJ2-7; D gene: TRBD2; clone size: NA; CDR3 protein: CASSLMEGLAGGRYEQYF; CDR3 DNA: TGTGCCAGCAGCTTAATGGAAGGGCTAGCGGGAGGCCGCTACGAGCAGTACTTC
V gene: TRBV2; J gene: TRBJ2-7; D gene: NA; clone size: NA; CDR3 protein: CASSPRAAYEQYF; CDR3 DNA: TGTGCCAGCAGCCCCAGGGCAGCTTACGAGCAGTACTTC
V gene: TRBV7-8; J gene: TRBJ1-1; D gene: TRBD1; clone size: NA; CDR3 protein: CASSSPDRGSTEAFF; CDR3 DNA: TGTGCCAGCAGCTCACCGGACAGGGGATCCACTGAAGCTTTCTTT
V gene: TRBV2; J gene: TRBJ2-2; D gene: TRBD2; clone size: NA; CDR3 protein: CASRGLAVNTGELFF; CDR3 DNA: TGTGCCAGCAGGGGACTAGCGGTGAACACCGGGGAGCTGTTTTTT
V gene: TRBV19; J gene: TRBJ2-2; D gene: TRBD1; clone size: NA; CDR3 protein: CASRDRGDTGELFF; CDR3 DNA: TGTGCCAGTAGGGACAGGGGAGACACCGGGGAGCTGTTTTTT